Described below is a single TCR beta chain sequence and its context. Trimming took 8 bases from V and 3 from J, leaving 14 bases between them. CDR1 and CDR2 from the germline V gene are WSHSY and SAAADI. This CDR3 comprises 13 residues. The data were taken from a study of T cell changes during pregnancy in multiple sclerosis. Assay: immunoSEQ multiplex PCR; the TCRdb copy retains only in-frame clones and omits some. The sample has tens of thousands of clones; approximately 92% are singletons. The origin of this receptor is a female donor in good health, enrolled as a control in a pregnancy study. The rearrangement joins TRBV10-2 to TRBJ2-7; D might be TRBD1 (5 bases). The material sequenced was peripheral blood, taken in the third trimester of pregnancy. CDR3 sequence (DNA): TGCGCCAGCCGGGCACAGGTTGGCTACGAGCAGTACTTC. Protein sequence: CASRAQVGYEQYF.